The 24 T cell receptor beta chains presented below share a single source sample, sequenced in a study of beta chain features in type 1 diabetes. Expressed TCRB transcripts got sequenced, as all isolated RNA was reverse transcribed. Repertoires were generated with immunoSEQ multiplex PCR, while TCRdb's copy carries only in-frame clones and drops some. The profile covers 900,000 or so clones, with under 20% appearing a single time and about 0.02% taken by the ten largest. Input material: naive CD4+ T cells from blood. These receptors were obtained from a woman between 18 and 30 years old in good health.

This clone was counted a few times. The chain employs TRBV15 and TRBJ2-2; no firm D call. Germline V gives CDR1 LNHNV, CDR2 YYDKDF (reference sequence). The CDR3 consists of 14 residues. Trimming took off 1 base at V and 2 bases at J, with 5 bases between the two ends. The CDR3 sequence is CATSRVRNTGELFF. The CDR3, as DNA: TGTGCCACCAGCAGAGTCAGAAACACCGGGGAGCTGTTTTTT.

This clone was seen a handful of times. The CDR3 spells CASSPFGGSPNEQFF. The CDR3 DNA is TGTGCCAGCAGCCCTTTCGGCGGGAGCCCCAATGAGCAGTTCTTC. This rearrangement joins TRBV14 to TRBJ2-1; 7 bases are a match to TRBD2. CDR1 and CDR2 from the germline V gene are SGHDN and FVKESK. The V gene end was trimmed by 4 bases and the J gene end by 6 bases; junction bases not matched to a gene: 9. This CDR3 is built from 15 residues.

The chain recombines TRBV27 with TRBJ2-7; 7 bases align to TRBD1. The ends lost 5 bases at V and 0 bases at J; junction bases unmatched: 10. The germline V gene encodes CDR1 MNHEY and CDR2 SMNVEV (reference sequence). The CDR3 sequence is 16 residues long. The CDR3 reads CASSAPRDRGSYEQYF. The CDR3, as DNA: TGTGCCAGCAGTGCTCCTAGGGACAGAGGCTCCTACGAGCAGTACTTC.

The V gene is TRBV28, the J gene TRBJ2-5, with a weak D call TRBD1 (6 bases). The CDR3 spans 14 residues. The V and J ends lost 5 bases and 4 bases respectively, with 14 bases between them. CDR1 is MDHEN, CDR2 SYDVKM, per germline. The CDR3 loop reads CASSHNRVGETQYF. In DNA, the CDR3 is TGTGCCAGCAGTCATAACAGGGTTGGAGAGACCCAGTACTTC.

The V and J genes are TRBV10-3 and TRBJ2-6; 7 bases fit TRBD1. CDR3 length: 15 residues. Germline values: CDR1 ENHRY, CDR2 SYGVKD. The V segment lost 6 bases and the J segment 0 bases; nucleotides outside the gene matches: 2. As DNA, the CDR3 is TGTGCCATCAGACAGGGGATCTCTGGGGCCAACGTCCTGACTTTC. Amino acid sequence: CAIRQGISGANVLTF.

The chain employs TRBV13 and TRBJ1-1, with D hard to call. Per germline, CDR1 PRHDT and CDR2 FYEKMQ (reference sequence). This CDR3 spans 14 amino acids. V was clipped by 5 bases and J by 0 bases, with 10 bases between them. The CDR3, as DNA: TGTGCCAGCAGCCCCCGGGAAATGAACACTGAAGCTTTCTTT. This sequence encodes CASSPREMNTEAFF.

This chain links TRBV7-2 with TRBJ2-5; D is undetermined. Trimming removed 6 bases at V and 1 base at J, with 9 bases between. The CDR3 totals 13 residues. CDR1 is SGHTA, CDR2 FQGNSA, per germline. CDR3 bases: TGTGCCAGCAGTTACTCACCCCAAGAGACCCAGTACTTC. Translation: CASSYSPQETQYF. The full variable domain, its missing parts supplied by reference TRBV7-2 and TRBJ2-5, is GAGVSQSPSNKVTEKGKDVELRCDPISGHTALYWYRQSLGQGLEFLIYFQGNSAPDKSGLPSDRFSAERTGGSVSTLTIQRTQQEDSAVYLCASSYSPQETQYFGPGTRLLVL.

This clone came up a few times. The chain recombines TRBV4-2 with TRBJ2-7; D might be TRBD2 (5 bases). V was clipped by 0 bases and J by 3 bases, with 12 bases between them. This CDR3 is built from 15 residues. Germline V gene lookup returns CDR1 LGHNA and CDR2 YNFKEQ. CDR3: CASSQERERGYEQYF. The CDR3 coding sequence is TGTGCCAGCAGCCAAGAGAGGGAGAGAGGCTACGAGCAGTACTTC.

This clone was observed a handful of times. The rearrangement links TRBV5-1 to TRBJ2-5; D is perhaps TRBD1 or TRBD2 (5 bases each). Looked up from germline, CDR1 is SGHRS and CDR2 is YFSETQ. The V gene lost 4 bases and the J gene lost 2 bases, with 12 bases spanning the gap. The CDR3 totals 14 residues. The CDR3 loop is CASSGGRLQETQYF. Written as DNA, the CDR3 is TGCGCCAGCAGCGGGGGACGTCTACAAGAGACCCAGTACTTC.

This clone was seen only a few times. The chain carries TRBV9 and TRBJ2-3, with D perhaps being TRBD1 or TRBD2 (7 bases each). Trimming pared 4 bases from V and 4 bases from J, leaving 13 bases between. The CDR3 covers 14 residues. Germline values: CDR1 SGDLS, CDR2 YYNGEE. Here the CDR3 reads CASSPGGGSDTQYF. The CDR3 DNA sequence: TGTGCCAGCAGCCCAGGGGGGGGCTCAGATACGCAGTATTTT.

The sample holds a few counts of this clone. The chain is built from TRBV4-1 and TRBJ2-2; maybe TRBD2 (6 bases). V was pared by 6 bases and J by 5 bases, with 16 bases between. The CDR3 contains 15 residues. Germline V gene sequence: CDR1 MGHRA, CDR2 YSYEKL. CDR3 DNA: TGCGCCAGCAGTCCGACCCGCGGGGAAACCGGGGAGCTGTTTTTT. Its translation is CASSPTRGETGELFF.

This clone showed up just a few times. V and J are TRBV7-2 and TRBJ1-2; 9 bases are a match to TRBD1. The CDR3 length is 14 residues. V lost 4 bases to trimming and J lost 7 bases; unmatched junction nucleotides: 7. From germline, CDR1 is SGHTA and CDR2 FQGNSA. The CDR3 DNA reads TGTGCCAGCAGCTCAGGACAGGGGACGGTTGGCTACACCTTC. Protein: CASSSGQGTVGYTF.

A few counts support this clone. The chain recombines TRBV4-1 with TRBJ1-2, with D possibly TRBD1 on 6 matching bases. With 2 bases removed from V and 6 bases from J, the gap between germline ends came to 10 bases. The CDR3 spans 13 residues. Germline assignment: CDR1 MGHRA and CDR2 YSYEKL. This chain's CDR3 is CASSQSDRNGYTF. The CDR3 region has the DNA TGCGCCAGCAGCCAATCGGACAGAAATGGCTACACCTTC.

The chain combines TRBV6-5 with TRBJ2-5, with unresolved D. The CDR3 runs 11 residues. V lost 7 bases and J 5 bases, leaving 8 bases between the germline ends. Germline V gives CDR1 MNHEY, CDR2 SVGAGI. CDR3 region: CASTSWETQYF. As DNA, the CDR3 is TGTGCCAGCACCTCCTGGGAGACCCAGTACTTC.

The chain uses TRBV7-8 and TRBJ2-2; 7 bases map to TRBD2. The length of the CDR3 is 17 residues. Germline values: CDR1 SGHVS, CDR2 FQNEAQ. The V and J ends lost 5 bases and 6 bases, in that order; junction bases with no gene match: 15. The CDR3 DNA reads TGTGCCAGCAGCCCCAAGCGGGGAGGAGATGTATCCGGGGAGCTGTTTTTT. Its protein product is CASSPKRGGDVSGELFF.

Turning to this clone: Other DNA sequences in this specimen translate into the identical CDR3. The rearrangement links TRBV5-1 to TRBJ2-5; 7 bases line up with TRBD1. Germline trimming cut 3 bases from V and 3 bases from J; bases unmatched to any gene: 2. CDR1 is SGHRS, CDR2 YFSETQ, per germline. The CDR3 covers 13 residues. In nucleotides, the CDR3 is TGCGCCAGCAGCTCCACAGGGGAAGAGACCCAGTACTTC. Translated: CASSSTGEETQYF.

This clone was counted only a few times. The V gene is TRBV6-5, the J gene TRBJ2-3; D not certain. CDR1 is MNHEY, CDR2 SVGAGI, per germline. V lost 3 bases and J lost 4, with 8 bases in between. The CDR3 contains 13 residues. CDR3 in amino acids: CASSYSGADTQYF. Here the CDR3 DNA reads TGTGCCAGCAGTTATTCGGGCGCAGATACGCAGTATTTT.

The rearrangement joins TRBV6-6 to TRBJ1-5, with D tentatively TRBD1 (5 bases). Trimming took off 3 bases at V and 6 bases at J, with 9 bases between the two ends. CDR3 size: 13 residues. In germline, CDR1 is MNHNY, CDR2 SVGAGI (reference sequence). The CDR3 loop reads CASSYTGIQPQHF. The DNA of the CDR3 is TGTGCCAGCAGTTATACAGGTATTCAGCCCCAGCATTTT.

This clone appeared a few times. This chain connects TRBV5-1 to TRBJ2-6, with a possible D match to TRBD2 (7 bases). The CDR3 has 18 amino acids. Trimming left V 2 bases short and J 0 bases short, with 15 bases between. The germline V gene encodes CDR1 SGHRS and CDR2 YFSETQ. The CDR3 region has the DNA TGCGCCAGCAGCTTTACCGCGGGGGCCCTCTCTGGGGCCAACGTCCTGACTTTC. Its protein product is CASSFTAGALSGANVLTF. Drawing the rest from reference TRBV5-1 and TRBJ2-6, the complete variable domain is KAGVTQTPRYLIKTRGQQVTLSCSPISGHRSVSWYQQTPGQGLQFLFEYFSETQRNKGNFPGRFSGRQFSNSRSEMNVSTLELGDSALYLCASSFTAGALSGANVLTFGAGSRLTVL.

V gene TRBV27 combines with J gene TRBJ1-2; D is uncertain. The V end lost 5 bases, the J end lost 8 bases, and 18 bases lay between the germline ends. The germline V gene encodes CDR1 MNHEY and CDR2 SMNVEV (reference sequence). The CDR3 sequence is 14 residues long. The chain's CDR3 is CASSGIGSDRGYTF. In nucleotides, the CDR3 is TGTGCCAGCAGTGGTATTGGCAGCGACCGAGGCTACACCTTC.

The gene calls are TRBV19 and TRBJ1-1, with D tentatively TRBD1 (6 bases). The V gene lost 8 bases and the J gene lost 3 bases, with 22 bases spanning the gap. This CDR3 has 16 residues. Germline CDR1 LNHDA, CDR2 SQIVND (reference sequence). CDR3 coding DNA: TGTGCCAGTCGACTCATACAGGGTAGCCGGGACACTGAAGCTTTCTTT. As protein: CASRLIQGSRDTEAFF.

The V gene is TRBV7-9, the J gene TRBJ2-1; 10 positions agree with TRBD2. The junction had 5 bases not matched to a gene; V was cut back by 3 bases and J by 9 bases. CDR1 and CDR2 (germline): SEHNR, FQNEAQ (reference sequence). This CDR3 is built from 14 residues. Written as DNA, the CDR3 is TGTGCCAGCAGCTTGGGACTAGCGTTGAGTGAGCAGTTCTTC. This codes for CASSLGLALSEQFF.

The chain is built from TRBV5-1 and TRBJ2-5; D unresolved. The assigned J gene may be wrong: the sequence end matches TRBJ2-7 better. This CDR3 region has 11 residues. Germline CDR1 SGHRS, CDR2 YFSETQ. CDR3 sequence: CASSRDYEQYF. DNA for the CDR3: TGCGCCAGCAGCAGAGACTACGAGCAGTACTTC.

This clone was seen more than once but under ten times. This sequence joins TRBV7-9 and TRBJ2-5; TRBD2 matches at 7 bases. Per germline, CDR1 SEHNR and CDR2 FQNEAQ (reference sequence). The CDR3 loop spans 14 amino acids. The V and J ends lost 6 bases and 2 bases, in that order; junction bases with no gene match: 6. This CDR3 is CASSIEAGQETQYF. Written as DNA, the CDR3 is TGTGCCAGCAGTATAGAAGCGGGACAAGAGACCCAGTACTTC.